Below, 6 T cell receptor beta chains from the same sample are listed, as sequenced in a study of shared clonotypes between healthy human individuals (dated by TCRdb to about 2020). Receptor libraries were prepared by the immunoSEQ multiplex PCR assay. TCRdb obtained this table from immuneACCESS and retained in-frame rearrangements with V and J assigned. These tables miss some clones; where compared with another copy, unresolved V genes account for less than half of the shortfall, and the remainder is unexplained. The sample table records about 490,000 clones; roughly 80% of these occur just once. The ten biggest clones cover 10% to 15% of the sample. What was sequenced was PBMCs. All receptors derive from a woman in her thirties or forties in good health. Some clones in this sample may be carry-over from other donors' samples.

The V gene is TRBV5-4, the J gene TRBJ2-7; 8 bases match TRBD2. The junction had 9 bases not matched to a gene; V was cut back by 7 bases and J by 3 bases. In germline, CDR1 is SGHNT, CDR2 YYREEE (reference sequence). This CDR3 contains 14 residues. The CDR3 DNA sequence: TGTGCCAGCGGCGAAAGGACTAGCAGCTACGAGCAGTACTTC. Protein: CASGERTSSYEQYF.

The chain combines TRBV10-2 with TRBJ2-7; no reliable D call. The CDR3 loop spans 14 amino acids. The germline V gene encodes CDR1 WSHSY and CDR2 SAAADI. V was pared by 1 base and J by 3 bases, with 10 bases between. The CDR3 is CASSEYYRDYEQYF. DNA for the CDR3: TGCGCCAGCAGTGAGTACTACAGAGACTACGAGCAGTACTTC.

Notes on this clone: The sample carries other DNA sequences with the same CDR3. V usage is TRBV28 and J usage is TRBJ2-3; 9 nucleotides match TRBD2. Trimming at V came to 3 bases and at J to 0 bases, leaving 7 bases not matched to a gene. Looked up from germline, CDR1 is MDHEN and CDR2 is SYDVKM. This CDR3 comprises 17 residues. The CDR3 here is CASSLGGLAGSTDTQYF. CDR3 bases: TGTGCCAGCAGTTTGGGGGGGCTAGCGGGGAGCACAGATACGCAGTATTTT.

The chain carries TRBV5-6 and TRBJ2-7; D remains unclear. This CDR3 has 15 residues. V was pared by 0 bases and J by 2 bases, with 12 bases between. Germline V gene sequence: CDR1 SGHDT, CDR2 YYEEEE. The CDR3 DNA follows: TGTGCCAGCAGCTTGGTGTCAGAATGGGCCTACGAGCAGTACTTC. This gives the protein CASSLVSEWAYEQYF.

This clone was picked up one time. This rearrangement joins TRBV30 to TRBJ2-1; a weak D match, TRBD1 (5 bases). Trimming left V 4 bases short and J 0 bases short, with 10 bases between. This CDR3 is 14 amino acids long. Per germline, CDR1 GTSNPN and CDR2 SVGIG (reference sequence). In nucleotides, the CDR3 is TGTGCCTGGACCCAGGGCCTCTCCTACAATGAGCAGTTCTTC. It translates to CAWTQGLSYNEQFF.

This clone was counted a few times. The chain couples TRBV7-9 to TRBJ1-2; TRBD1 agrees at 9 bases. The J segment lost 5 bases and the V segment lost 6 bases, leaving 4 bases of the junction unmatched. CDR1 is SEHNR and CDR2 is FQNEAQ in the germline V gene (reference sequence). CDR3 length: 13 residues. CDR3 protein: CASSWTGEYGYTF. Here the CDR3 DNA reads TGTGCCAGCAGTTGGACAGGGGAGTATGGCTACACCTTC.